The 25 T cell receptor beta chains below all came from one sample that was sequenced in a study of CD8+ T cells in alopecia areata (dated by TCRdb to the late 2010s). In light of the paper, this sample's time point label describes: baseline before oral tofacitinib. The receptor library was made with the immunoSEQ multiplex PCR assay. RNA was extracted from all samples and reverse transcribed into cDNA, which served as template for TCR sequencing. The table comes from immuneACCESS by way of TCRdb, which keeps in-frame sequences with V and J called. Part of the clones is missing from these tables; in studies checked, under half for an unresolved V gene and the rest for unknown reasons. In this sample the table shows 150,000 to 200,000 clones, roughly 70% of which occur a single time. The top ten clones comprise roughly an eighth of the sample. Specimen: CD8+ T cells sorted from blood, collected at week 0. Receptor source: a human donor with alopecia areata.

The chain joins TRBV23-1 to TRBJ2-1, with 8 bases fitting TRBD2. TRBV23-1 is an ORF; its function is uncertain. J lost 3 bases, V lost 4 bases, and 5 bases had no gene match. This CDR3 is 15 amino acids long. CDR3 coding DNA: TGCGCCAGCAGTCCTCGGGGGGGGAACTACAATGAGCAGTTCTTC. Protein: CASSPRGGNYNEQFF.

The V and J genes are TRBV2 and TRBJ1-4; D not certain. V was pared by 4 bases and J by 0 bases, with 9 bases between. The CDR3 sequence is 15 residues long. Germline V gives CDR1 SNHLY, CDR2 FYNNEI. The DNA of the CDR3 is TGTGCCAGCAGTGCCCTGGATCCAACTAATGAAAAACTGTTTTTT. Protein: CASSALDPTNEKLFF.

This chain connects TRBV9 to TRBJ1-2; D unresolved. The CDR3 has 16 residues. The V and J ends lost 0 bases and 8 bases respectively, with 20 bases between them. The germline V gene encodes CDR1 SGDLS and CDR2 YYNGEE. The DNA of the CDR3 is TGTGCCAGCAGCGTAGAAATGGCTCATCCGATAATGGGCTACACCTTC. Protein: CASSVEMAHPIMGYTF.

This clone was seen more than once but under ten times. This chain uses TRBV14 with TRBJ2-3; D call uncertain. V lost 3 bases to trimming and J lost 2 bases, with 9 bases between them. CDR3 length: 14 amino acids. Per germline, CDR1 SGHDN and CDR2 FVKESK. The CDR3 region is CASSHPRHTDTQYF. Written as DNA, the CDR3 is TGTGCCAGCAGCCATCCCAGGCACACAGATACGCAGTATTTT.

The chain joins TRBV9 to TRBJ2-3; D is unresolved. This CDR3 comprises 15 residues. Germline V CDR1 and CDR2: SGDLS, YYNGEE. V was pared by 0 bases and J by 0 bases, with 8 bases between. In DNA, the CDR3 is TGTGCCAGCAGCGTAGTGGGCACCAGCACAGATACGCAGTATTTT. It encodes CASSVVGTSTDTQYF. The complete variable domain, with remaining parts taken from reference TRBV9 and TRBJ2-3, reads DSGVTQTPKHLITATGQRVTLRCSPRSGDLSVYWYQQSLDQGLQFLIQYYNGEERAKGNILERFSAQQFPDLHSELNLSSLELGDSALYFCASSVVGTSTDTQYFGPGTRLTVL.

The chain links TRBV29-1 to TRBJ1-3; TRBD1 aligns across 7 bases. CDR3 size: 15 residues. Per the germline V gene, CDR1 is SQVTM and CDR2 is ANQGSEA. The V gene end was trimmed by 3 bases and the J gene end by 2 bases; junction bases not matched to a gene: 7. CDR3 nucleotide sequence: TGCAGCGTTGATACGACAGGGCCCACTGGAAACACCATATATTTT. It encodes CSVDTTGPTGNTIYF.

The chain recombines TRBV5-4 with TRBJ1-1; no clear D gene. Germline V gene data show CDR1 as SGHNT and CDR2 as YYREEE (reference sequence). CDR3 length: 14 amino acids. Trimming cost V 1 base and J 1 base, with 8 bases left between them. The DNA for the CDR3 is TGTGCCAGCAGCTTGTGGCCTGCGAACACTGAAGCTTTCTTT. As protein: CASSLWPANTEAFF.

The chain is built from TRBV29-1 and TRBJ1-2, with 7 nucleotides matching TRBD1. J gave up 8 bases and V 5 bases, and 8 bases lay outside the gene matches. The CDR3 loop spans 12 amino acids. Germline CDR1 SQVTM, CDR2 ANQGSEA. The CDR3 loop is CSVLTGDGGYTF. CDR3 sequence (DNA): TGCAGCGTTCTCACAGGGGATGGCGGCTACACCTTC.

The V and J genes are TRBV25-1 and TRBJ1-1; 10 bases line up with TRBD1. The CDR3 covers 12 residues. The germline CDR1 and CDR2 sequences are MGHDK and SYGVNS. V was clipped by 8 bases and J by 8 bases; unmatched bases: 5. The DNA of the CDR3 is TGTGCCAGCTTAACGGACAGGGGGGAAGCTTTCTTT. Translating it yields CASLTDRGEAFF.

The CDR3 loop is CSVPGTGNNYGYTF. CDR3 DNA sequence: TGCAGCGTCCCCGGGACAGGGAATAACTATGGCTACACCTTC. This chain uses TRBV29-1 with TRBJ1-2, with TRBD1 matching over 9 bases. CDR3 length: 14 residues. CDR1 and CDR2 from the germline V gene are SQVTM and ANQGSEA. The J segment lost 1 base and the V segment lost 6 bases, leaving 6 bases of the junction unmatched.

The V call is TRBV2, the J call TRBJ2-3; 10 bases map to TRBD1. The CDR3 spans 13 residues. J was trimmed by 5 bases and V by 10 bases; bases with no gene match: 6. The germline V gene has CDR1 SNHLY and CDR2 FYNNEI. Here the CDR3 DNA reads TGTGCCACCGACAGGGGGCAGGGAGATACGCAGTATTTT. Its protein product is CATDRGQGDTQYF. The whole variable domain, filled in from reference TRBV2 and TRBJ2-3, reads EPEVTQTPSHQVTQMGQEVILRCVPISNHLYFYWYRQILGQKVEFLVSFYNNEISEKSEIFDDQFSVERPDGSNFTLKIRSTKLEDSAMYFCATDRGQGDTQYFGPGTRLTVL.

The rearrangement joins TRBV13 to TRBJ2-1; 12 positions agree with TRBD2. J gave up 0 bases and V 4 bases, and 1 base lay outside the gene matches. Looked up from germline, CDR1 is PRHDT and CDR2 is FYEKMQ (reference sequence). This CDR3 region has 16 residues. The CDR3 loop reads CASSSLAGGSYNEQFF. Here the CDR3 DNA reads TGTGCCAGCAGCTCACTAGCGGGGGGCTCCTACAATGAGCAGTTCTTC. Using reference TRBV13 and TRBJ2-1 for the parts outside the CDR3, the full variable domain is AAGVIQSPRHLIKEKRETATLKCYPIPRHDTVYWYQQGPGQDPQFLISFYEKMQSDKGSIPDRFSAQQFSDYHSELNMSSLELGDSALYFCASSSLAGGSYNEQFFGPGTRLTVL.

The rearrangement joins TRBV27 to TRBJ1-2; a possible D gene is TRBD1 (5 bases). The CDR3 length is 13 residues. Trimming took off 4 bases at V and 4 bases at J, with 10 bases between the two ends. Germline CDR1 and CDR2: MNHEY and SMNVEV (reference sequence). CDR3 bases: TGTGCCAGCAGTTCACCCGACAGCTATGGCTACACCTTC. Its protein is CASSSPDSYGYTF.

J is TRBJ2-7 and V is TRBV7-2; possibly TRBD1 or TRBD2 for D (5 bases each). The germline V gene has CDR1 SGHTA and CDR2 FQGNSA. V lost 0 bases, J lost 4 bases, and 10 bases lay in between. The CDR3 consists of 14 residues. The DNA of the CDR3 is TGTGCCAGCAGCTTAGCGGGGGTGCGTTACGAGCAGTACTTC. It encodes CASSLAGVRYEQYF.

This clone was observed a handful of times. The chain couples TRBV29-1 to TRBJ2-7; 9 positions agree with TRBD1. CDR3 length: 14 amino acids. V lost 4 bases and J lost 1; bases outside the gene matches: 5. Germline loops: CDR1 SQVTM, CDR2 ANQGSEA. CDR3 nucleotide sequence: TGCAGCGTTGCGGGGACAGGGCAGTCCTACGAGCAGTACTTC. It codes for CSVAGTGQSYEQYF.

The V and J genes are TRBV13 and TRBJ1-6, with a tentative D call TRBD1 (5 bases). The V end was cut by 0 bases, the J end by 3 bases, with 12 bases between. The CDR3 is made up of 17 amino acids. Germline loops: CDR1 PRHDT, CDR2 FYEKMQ (reference sequence). The CDR3 region has the DNA TGTGCCAGCAGCTTAGGCGCAGCCAGGGACTATAATTCACCCCTCCACTTT. Translating gives CASSLGAARDYNSPLHF. The variable domain in full, with the rest retrieved from reference TRBV13 and TRBJ1-6, is AAGVIQSPRHLIKEKRETATLKCYPIPRHDTVYWYQQGPGQDPQFLISFYEKMQSDKGSIPDRFSAQQFSDYHSELNMSSLELGDSALYFCASSLGAARDYNSPLHFGNGTRLTVT.

This clone appeared a few times. The V call is TRBV2, the J call TRBJ2-1; 10 nucleotides align to TRBD2. CDR1 is SNHLY, CDR2 FYNNEI, per germline. This CDR3 is 14 amino acids long. The J segment lost 2 bases and the V segment lost 11 bases, leaving 6 bases of the junction unmatched. The CDR3 is CAGISGGAYNEQFF. The CDR3 DNA sequence: TGTGCCGGGATCAGCGGGGGGGCCTACAATGAGCAGTTCTTC. The variable domain in full, completed from reference TRBV2 and TRBJ2-1, reads EPEVTQTPSHQVTQMGQEVILRCVPISNHLYFYWYRQILGQKVEFLVSFYNNEISEKSEIFDDQFSVERPDGSNFTLKIRSTKLEDSAMYFCAGISGGAYNEQFFGPGTRLTVL.

The chain joins TRBV23-1 to TRBJ2-4; D remains unclear. TRBV23-1 is reported as an ORF; its role is uncertain. The CDR3 sequence is 13 residues long. Trimming removed 5 bases from V and 0 bases from J, with 5 bases in between. The CDR3 loop is CASSWTAKNIQYF. CDR3 bases: TGCGCCAGCAGTTGGACAGCCAAAAACATTCAGTACTTC.

The chain recombines TRBV7-9 with TRBJ2-3; perhaps D is TRBD1 or TRBD2 (6 bases each). Looked up from germline, CDR1 is SEHNR and CDR2 is FQNEAQ (reference sequence). Deletions cut 5 bases from V and 0 bases from J, with 18 bases between. This CDR3 comprises 17 residues. CDR3 residues: CASSRIRRDISTDTQYF. The CDR3, as DNA: TGTGCCAGCAGCCGTATCAGGCGGGACATTAGCACAGATACGCAGTATTTT.

This clone was observed a handful of times. CDR3 sequence: CASSLQGAHGYTF. DNA for the CDR3: TGTGCCAGCAGCTTGCAGGGGGCGCACGGCTACACCTTC. The genes are TRBV7-9 and TRBJ1-2; 8 nucleotides agree with TRBD1. The germline V gene encodes CDR1 SEHNR and CDR2 FQNEAQ (reference sequence). There are 13 residues in the CDR3. J was trimmed by 8 bases and V by 3 bases; bases with no gene match: 5. The whole variable domain, remainder taken from reference TRBV7-9 and TRBJ1-2, is DTGVSQNPRHKITKRGQNVTFRCDPISEHNRLYWYRQTLGQGPEFLTYFQNEAQLEKSRLLSDRFSAERPKGSFSTLEIQRTEQGDSAMYLCASSLQGAHGYTFGSGTRLTVV.

The chain links TRBV27 to TRBJ2-7; D unclear. Germline V gene lookup returns CDR1 MNHEY and CDR2 SMNVEV (reference sequence). Trimming stripped 4 bases from V and 3 bases from J, with 7 bases between. This CDR3 comprises 12 residues. CDR3 nucleotides: TGTGCCAGCAGTTCCCACAGCTACGAGCAGTACTTC. This translates into CASSSHSYEQYF.

This clone has more than one count but fewer than ten. V usage is TRBV7-2 and J usage is TRBJ1-1, with TRBD1 identical over 10 bases. Germline lookup yields CDR1 SGHTA and CDR2 FQGNSA. The V and J ends lost 4 bases and 5 bases, in that order; junction bases with no gene match: 7. The CDR3 spans 15 residues. In DNA, the CDR3 is TGTGCCAGCAGCTCGAGAAGGACAGGGGGAACTGAAGCTTTCTTT. Encoded protein: CASSSRRTGGTEAFF.

The chain combines TRBV7-2 with TRBJ2-2; D might be TRBD1 (6 bases). This CDR3 region has 15 residues. Per germline, CDR1 SGHTA and CDR2 FQGNSA. V was clipped by 5 bases and J by 3 bases, with 13 bases between them. The DNA for the CDR3 is TGTGCCAGCAGCACACGGGACAAAGACACCGGGGAGCTGTTTTTT. Translating gives CASSTRDKDTGELFF.

This clone showed up just once. The V gene is TRBV27, the J gene TRBJ2-7; D gene unclear. V was shortened by 5 bases and J by 6 bases, with 8 bases between the two germline ends. CDR1 is MNHEY and CDR2 is SMNVEV in the germline V gene (reference sequence). This CDR3 spans 11 amino acids. The CDR3 reads CASSATGEQYF. The CDR3 nucleotides read TGTGCCAGCAGTGCAACCGGCGAGCAGTACTTC.

This clone was seen a single time. This sequence joins TRBV30 and TRBJ2-3; no firm D call. CDR3 length: 12 residues. Germline values: CDR1 GTSNPN, CDR2 SVGIG (reference sequence). Trimming removed 2 bases from V and 0 bases from J, with 3 bases in between. The CDR3 loop reads CAWSYSTDTQYF. The CDR3 nucleotides read TGTGCCTGGAGTTACAGCACAGATACGCAGTATTTT.